This TCR beta chain is from a study of blood T cell repertoires in COVID-19. Original data processing: Estimation of nucleated cell counts relied on the amplification of reference gene primers. Using immunoSEQ multiplex PCR, the repertoire was profiled, and TCRdb retains in-frame clones only, with some absent. V and J calls and clone size follow that table, whereas D and trimming were derived from the DNA. The sample yields under 450,000 clones, approximately 91% seen once. Looked up from germline, CDR1 is SGHRS and CDR2 is YFSETQ. The CDR3 runs to 15 residues. V was clipped by 7 bases and J by 9 bases; unmatched bases: 11.

The chain links TRBV5-1 to TRBJ2-1; 12 bases agree with TRBD2. What was sequenced was PBMCs or T cells enriched from blood (not recorded which). The origin of this receptor is a woman in her thirties or forties who had been exposed to COVID-19. The CDR3 sequence is CASWKWTSGASEQFF. CDR3 nucleotides: TGCGCCAGCTGGAAGTGGACTAGCGGGGCGAGTGAGCAGTTCTTC.